Presented here are 11 T cell receptor beta chains from one specimen sequenced in a study of T cell repertoires in cytomegalovirus infection (dated by TCRdb to between 2019 and 2020). TCRdb records Illumina HiSeq 1500 as the sequencer. Using fastp at Q25 and MiXCR, TCRdb reprocessed the public reads and kept productive beta chains. Rows matching on CDR3 protein sequence are summarized as one entry with the most common DNA and genes. In this sample the table shows some 450,000 distinct CDR3 sequences, approximately 32% of which occur a single time. The leading ten clones occupy roughly 13% of the sample. Sequenced sample: PBMCs. The receptors come from a human donor in good health (CMV status not recorded). Some clones in this sample may be carry-over from other donors' samples.

In its sample, this clonotype was seen a few times. This rearrangement joins TRBV20-1 to TRBJ1-2; TRBD1 is a possible D gene (6 bases). Germline-derived CDR1 and CDR2 are DFQATT and SNEGSKA (reference sequence). The CDR3 covers 16 residues. V was shortened by 5 bases and J by 2 bases, with 21 bases between the two germline ends. This chain's CDR3 is CSAEPRRQGSNYGYTF. The CDR3 region has the DNA TGCAGTGCTGAGCCTAGGCGTCAGGGGTCCAACTATGGCTACACCTTC.

The V and J genes are TRBV29-1 and TRBJ1-5, with D possibly TRBD1 on 5 matching bases. The germline V and J ends were trimmed by 3 bases and 1 base, with 7 bases remaining between them. The CDR3 is 13 amino acids. CDR1 is SQVTM and CDR2 is ANQGSEA in the germline V gene. The CDR3 spells CSVEAGSNQPQHF. In DNA form, the CDR3 reads TGCAGCGTTGAGGCAGGGAGCAATCAGCCCCAGCATTTT. Variable domain in full (rest from reference TRBV29-1 and TRBJ1-5): SAVISQKPSRDICQRGTSLTIQCQVDSQVTMMFWYRQQPGQSLTLIATANQGSEATYESGFVIDKFPISRPNLTFSTLTVSNMSPEDSSIYLCSVEAGSNQPQHFGDGTRLSIL.

This clonotype showed up many times. The rearrangement links TRBV7-6 to TRBJ2-7; 11 nucleotides match TRBD1. Germline V gene lookup returns CDR1 SGHVS and CDR2 FNYEAQ. The CDR3 consists of 15 residues. The V gene end was trimmed by 6 bases and the J gene end by 2 bases; junction bases not matched to a gene: 6. CDR3 in DNA: TGTGCCAGCAGTCAACCGGGACAGGGGGCCTACGAGCAGTACTTC. Protein product: CASSQPGQGAYEQYF. The full variable domain, in which reference TRBV7-6 and TRBJ2-7 provide the parts outside the CDR3, is GAGVSQSPRYKVTKRGQDVALRCDPISGHVSLYWYRQALGQGPEFLTYFNYEAQQDKSGLPNDRFSAERPEGSISTLTIQRTEQRDSAMYRCASSQPGQGAYEQYFGPGTRLTVT.

The V and J genes are TRBV19 and TRBJ1-1; D might be TRBD1 (6 bases). Deletions cut 7 bases from V and 8 bases from J, with 23 bases between. The CDR3 contains 15 residues. The germline gives CDR1 LNHDA, CDR2 SQIVND (reference sequence). The CDR3 bases are TGTGCCAGTAACCGGGACACCTCGCAGTTCCGAGAAGCTTTCTTT. This codes for CASNRDTSQFREAFF. The full variable domain, completed using reference TRBV19 and TRBJ1-1, is DGGITQSPKYLFRKEGQNVTLSCEQNLNHDAMYWYRQDPGQGLRLIYYSQIVNDFQKGDIAEGYSVSREKKESFPLTVTSAQKNPTAFYLCASNRDTSQFREAFFGQGTRLTVV.

This chain uses TRBV19 with TRBJ2-1, with 8 bases matching TRBD2. V was clipped by 8 bases and J by 6 bases; unmatched bases: 6. Germline CDR1 LNHDA, CDR2 SQIVND (reference sequence). The CDR3 totals 13 residues. DNA for the CDR3: TGTGCCAGTCGTAGCGGGGCGGGCAATGAGCAGTTCTTC. Translated: CASRSGAGNEQFF.

To note about this clonotype: One end of the junction is discordant with germline, which a read error may explain. The chain recombines TRBV11-1 with TRBJ1-6, with 10 bases aligning to TRBD1. There are 14 residues in the CDR3. Germline V gene sequence: CDR1 SGHAT, CDR2 FQDESV (reference sequence). In DNA form, the CDR3 reads TGTGCCAGCAGCCCCGGGACAGGGGATTCACCCATCCACTTT. This codes for CASSPGTGDSPIHF.

This clonotype has more than one count but fewer than ten. The rearrangement joins TRBV12-3 or TRBV12-4 to TRBJ1-3; no clear D. V lost 2 bases to trimming and J lost 4 bases, with 18 bases between them. CDR3 size: 17 residues. The CDR3 reads CASSLSAKALSGNTIYF. CDR3 bases: TGTGCCAGCAGTTTATCGGCAAAGGCCCTCTCCGGAAACACCATATATTTT.

Many counts were recorded for this clonotype. The V call is TRBV4-1, the J call TRBJ2-5; 9 nucleotides match TRBD2. The CDR3 runs 15 residues. Trimming at V came to 0 bases and at J to 5 bases, leaving 4 bases not matched to a gene. Germline V CDR1 and CDR2: MGHRA, YSYEKL. The CDR3 sequence is CASSQELTSGETQYF. CDR3 sequence (DNA): TGCGCCAGCAGCCAAGAATTAACTAGCGGGGAGACCCAGTACTTC.

In regard to this clonotype: An end of the junction does not agree with germline; a read error may underlie this. This chain connects TRBV3-1 to TRBJ1-1; possibly TRBD1 for D (5 bases). This CDR3 is 13 amino acids long. From germline, CDR1 is LGHDT and CDR2 YNNKEL (reference sequence). CDR3 protein: CASSQGTLFEAFF. CDR3 sequence (DNA): TGTGCCAGTAGCCAAGGGACCCTATTTGAAGCTTTCTTT.

The J gene is TRBJ1-1, the V gene TRBV5-5; a possible D gene is TRBD1 (6 bases). There are 14 residues in the CDR3. Germline CDR1 reads SGHKS; CDR2 reads YYEKEE (reference sequence). Between the trimmed V and J ends, which lost 4 bases and 2 bases, there was a span of 12 bases. CDR3 amino acids: CASSPLRGNTEAFF. CDR3 bases: TGTGCCAGCAGCCCCCTCAGGGGCAACACTGAAGCTTTCTTT.

This rearrangement joins TRBV7-9 to TRBJ2-5; 10 nucleotides match TRBD1. This CDR3 is 16 amino acids long. The V and J ends lost 5 bases and 5 bases, in that order; junction bases with no gene match: 11. Per the germline V gene, CDR1 is SEHNR and CDR2 is FQNEAQ (reference sequence). CDR3 protein: CASSARTGGLLETQYF. The DNA for the CDR3 is TGTGCCAGCAGCGCCCGGACAGGGGGTTTGTTGGAGACCCAGTACTTC. The full variable domain, rest sourced from reference TRBV7-9 and TRBJ2-5, is DTGVSQNPRHKITKRGQNVTFRCDPISEHNRLYWYRQTLGQGPEFLTYFQNEAQLEKSRLLSDRFSAERPKGSFSTLEIQRTEQGDSAMYLCASSARTGGLLETQYFGPGTRLLVL.